The T cell receptor (beta chain) described here comes from a study of blood T cell repertoires in COVID-19. Method: immunoSEQ multiplex PCR; TCRdb's copy keeps in-frame clones and lacks some. In the table there are 100,000 to 150,000 clones, 75% to 90% of which are singletons. V shed 4 bases and J shed 1 base, with 16 bases lying between them. CDR1 is SGHTA and CDR2 is FQGNSA in the germline V gene. The length of the CDR3 is 16 residues. The clonotype originates from a man between 60 and 70 years old with COVID-19, enrolled during active disease. V usage is TRBV7-2 and J usage is TRBJ1-1; a weak D match, TRBD1 (6 bases). Material: peripheral blood. The CDR3 DNA sequence: TGTGCCAGCAGCTACAACCCAACGACAGGGAACACTGAAGCTTTCTTT. This gives the protein CASSYNPTTGNTEAFF.